This T cell receptor (beta chain) came from a study of T cells in Graves' hyperthyroidism and ophthalmopathy. General study points: Most thyroid clonotypes with frequency above 0.001 were detected in blood.

Researchers amplified the TCR beta CDR3 regions from RNA transcripts. During a first-round RT-PCR of the TCR CDR3, the HTBI primer set was used. TCRdb reanalysed the multiplex PCR reads using MiXCR and keeps one entry per CDR3 protein. The sample gives approximately 410,000 distinct CDR3 sequences, about 13% of which show up once; about 5% is in the top ten. PBMCs stemmed from 8.5 to 10 ml fresh peripheral blood. This clonotype was observed a handful of times. Antigen: not known. Sequencing was performed on blood. The source of this sequence is a woman between 18 and 29 years old with Graves' hyperthyroidism.

The chain's CDR3 is CASSLAIGQVPYEQYF. The CDR3 bases are TGTGCCAGCAGCTTGGCCATCGGACAGGTCCCCTACGAGCAGTACTTC. This chain uses TRBV5-5 with TRBJ2-7; 7 bases fit TRBD1. Germline lookup yields CDR1 SGHKS and CDR2 YYEKEE (reference sequence). V lost 0 bases and J lost 2; bases outside the gene matches: 8. This CDR3 comprises 16 residues.